This entry lists 10 T cell receptor beta chains sequenced from one sample in a study of T cell changes during pregnancy in multiple sclerosis. The table came from immunoSEQ multiplex PCR; TCRdb's copy has only in-frame clones and leaves some out. The table includes 44,000 or so clones, about 90% detected once. Sequenced material: peripheral blood, taken in the first trimester of pregnancy. These receptors all stem from a female donor in good health, enrolled as a control in a pregnancy study.

This chain uses TRBV9 with TRBJ1-3; the match to TRBD1 covers 8 bases. The CDR3 is made up of 14 amino acids. The V segment lost 6 bases and the J segment 2 bases; nucleotides outside the gene matches: 4. Germline CDR1 reads SGDLS; CDR2 reads YYNGEE. DNA of the CDR3: TGTGCCAGCAACCCGACAGGGGCTGGAAACACCATATATTTT. It is translated as CASNPTGAGNTIYF. The full variable domain, its missing parts supplied by reference TRBV9 and TRBJ1-3, is DSGVTQTPKHLITATGQRVTLRCSPRSGDLSVYWYQQSLDQGLQFLIQYYNGEERAKGNILERFSAQQFPDLHSELNLSSLELGDSALYFCASNPTGAGNTIYFGEGSWLTVV.

The rearrangement links TRBV2 to TRBJ2-7, with TRBD2 as a possible D gene (6 bases). Per germline, CDR1 SNHLY and CDR2 FYNNEI. V lost 6 bases and J lost 0, with 12 bases in between. The CDR3 is 14 residues long. CDR3 sequence (DNA): TGTGCCAGCAGCCGGGACTGGAGCTCCTACGAGCAGTACTTC. It codes for CASSRDWSSYEQYF.

CDR3 sequence (DNA): TGTGCCAGCAGCGCAACAGGGGACTCTGGAAACACCATATATTTT. It is translated as CASSATGDSGNTIYF. V and J are TRBV13 and TRBJ1-3; 7 nucleotides align to TRBD1. The germline CDR1 and CDR2 sequences are PRHDT and FYEKMQ (reference sequence). The CDR3 sequence is 15 residues long. V dropped 5 bases and J dropped 0; count of bases not matched to a gene: 4. Looking up the rest from reference TRBV13 and TRBJ1-3 gives the full variable domain: AAGVIQSPRHLIKEKRETATLKCYPIPRHDTVYWYQQGPGQDPQFLISFYEKMQSDKGSIPDRFSAQQFSDYHSELNMSSLELGDSALYFCASSATGDSGNTIYFGEGSWLTVV.

The rearrangement links TRBV7-6 to TRBJ1-2; 10 positions match TRBD1. Germline V CDR1 and CDR2: SGHVS, FNYEAQ. This CDR3 comprises 16 residues. The V segment lost 1 base and the J segment 4 bases; nucleotides outside the gene matches: 6. CDR3 region: CASSLGGTGEVYGYTF. CDR3 coding DNA: TGTGCCAGCAGCTTAGGGGGGACAGGGGAGGTCTATGGCTACACCTTC.

This rearrangement joins TRBV11-2 to TRBJ1-2; D is unclear. There are 15 residues in the CDR3. From germline, CDR1 is SGHAT and CDR2 FQNNGV. V lost 0 bases, J lost 4 bases, and 12 bases lay in between. Here the CDR3 reads CASSLDLPRSYGYTF. CDR3 nucleotides: TGTGCCAGCAGCTTAGATCTACCGAGATCCTATGGCTACACCTTC.

The V call is TRBV30, the J call TRBJ1-1, with a possible D match to TRBD1 (6 bases). The CDR3 extends over 14 amino acids. Germline V lookup: CDR1 GTSNPN, CDR2 SVGIG (reference sequence). V lost 3 bases and J lost 0, with 11 bases in between. The CDR3 protein is CAWRRTVMNTEAFF. The CDR3 nucleotides are TGTGCCTGGAGGAGGACAGTAATGAACACTGAAGCTTTCTTT.

The V and J genes are TRBV7-8 and TRBJ2-7, with 10 bases identical to TRBD1. The germline CDR1 and CDR2 sequences are SGHVS and FQNEAQ. With V trimmed by 5 bases and J by 4 bases, 8 bases remained unmatched. The CDR3 extends over 15 amino acids. The CDR3 sequence: CASSAGTGAGYEQYF. As DNA, the CDR3 is TGTGCCAGCAGCGCCGGGACAGGGGCCGGTTACGAGCAGTACTTC.

Concerning this clone itself: This same CDR3 is encoded by further DNA sequences in the sample. The V and J genes are TRBV2 and TRBJ1-2; 8 positions match TRBD1. The germline V gene encodes CDR1 SNHLY and CDR2 FYNNEI. This CDR3 spans 16 amino acids. The J segment lost 3 bases and the V segment lost 3 bases, leaving 9 bases of the junction unmatched. The CDR3 loop reads CASSETGVRDYYGYTF. The DNA of the CDR3 is TGTGCCAGCAGTGAGACAGGGGTGAGGGATTACTATGGCTACACCTTC.

The rearrangement uses TRBV10-2 and TRBJ2-7; 11 nucleotides match TRBD1. With V trimmed by 6 bases and J by 4 bases, 5 bases remained unmatched. Germline lookup yields CDR1 WSHSY and CDR2 SAAADI. This CDR3 has 14 residues. CDR3: CASSKDRGRYEQYF. The CDR3 DNA is TGCGCCAGCAGCAAGGACAGGGGGCGTTACGAGCAGTACTTC.

V gene TRBV6-6 combines with J gene TRBJ1-1; 7 nucleotides match TRBD1. J lost 4 bases, V lost 6 bases, and 11 bases had no gene match. There are 15 residues in the CDR3. CDR1 MNHNY and CDR2 SVGAGI come from the germline V gene (reference sequence). DNA for the CDR3: TGTGCCAGCAGCCCTCAGGGGGGATTGAGCACTGAAGCTTTCTTT. It yields the protein CASSPQGGLSTEAFF.